This record covers a single T cell receptor beta chain. The CDR3 loop spans 15 amino acids. The germline CDR1 and CDR2 sequences are SGHVS and FNYEAQ. V gave up 0 bases and J gave up 2 bases, with 8 bases separating them. The data originate from a study of blood T cell repertoires in COVID-19. Study-level background: Acute and convalescent COVID-19 specimens originated in the United States, Italy and Spain. Sample material is recorded as cDNA or gDNA derived from T cells, B-cell-depleted T cells, or PBMCs.

Assay used: immunoSEQ multiplex PCR; TCRdb lists only in-frame clones, some missing. The sample carries about 140,000 clones, roughly 84% recorded once. The TCR originated in a woman aged 55-70 years with acute or convalescent COVID-19. Material: peripheral blood. J is TRBJ2-1 and V is TRBV7-6, with D tentatively TRBD2 (5 bases). Written as DNA, the CDR3 is TGTGCCAGCAGCTTAGCGGGGAGAGCCTACAATGAGCAGTTCTTC. Amino acid sequence: CASSLAGRAYNEQFF.